This T cell receptor beta chain was identified during a study of T cells in Graves' hyperthyroidism and ophthalmopathy. Background on the study: Before treatment of any kind, peripheral blood was taken at initial diagnosis.

Patients having uncontrolled infection, another autoimmune disease, pregnancy or lactation were not included. For the diagnoses, clinical symptoms, serum thyroxine and TRAb, thyroid ultrasound and orbital computed tomography were used. Fresh 10 ml peripheral blood yielded PBMCs. This clonotype was seen many times. There are 14 residues in the CDR3. CDR1 and CDR2 from the germline V gene are MNHEY and SMNVEV (reference sequence). The junction had 3 bases not matched to a gene; V was cut back by 5 bases and J by 0 bases. Regions amplified from RNA transcripts were the TCR beta CDR3 regions. A set of HTBI primers served as the primers for a first-round RT-PCR of the TCR CDR3. MiXCR was run by TCRdb on the multiplex PCR reads, yielding one entry per CDR3 protein. Among roughly 580,000 distinct CDR3 sequences listed, 14% were seen once.

The chain couples TRBV27 to TRBJ1-1; 7 nucleotides agree with TRBD1. Sample: blood. The receptor's source is a woman in her twenties or thirties with Graves' hyperthyroidism that later progressed to Graves' ophthalmopathy. The CDR3 DNA reads TGTGCCAGCAGTCGGGGACAGATGAACACTGAAGCTTTCTTT. It is translated as CASSRGQMNTEAFF.